This TCR beta chain derives from a study of cytomegalovirus exposure and HLA in healthy donors. Findings and caveats of the study: Specific recognition of CMV antigens was confirmed in vitro for three chains (all CMV-associated). Later analysis demonstrated an association between a missense DCLRE1C variant and TCR beta V- and J-gene trimming.

Primers included in the PCR were 60 Vbeta and 13 Jbeta primers. Method: immunoSEQ multiplex PCR; TCRdb's copy keeps in-frame clones and lacks some. The table records around 90,000 clones, roughly 72% of them present only once. Comment on this clone: Antigen: not known.

The CDR3 runs 13 residues. Germline V CDR1 and CDR2: SGHVS, FQNEAQ. J gave up 6 bases and V 5 bases, and 6 bases lay outside the gene matches. The chain recombines TRBV7-8 with TRBJ2-7, with 8 bases identical to TRBD2. Source material: PBMCs. This receptor was obtained from a man younger than 40 in good health and CMV-seronegative. CDR3 DNA sequence: TGTGCCAGCAGCCGGGGGGGACTAGGCGAGCAGTACGTC. The encoded protein is CASSRGGLGEQYV.